The rows below give T cell receptor beta chains drawn from one sample of a study of vaccination and CD4 T cells after COVID-19. Using its own MiXCR run on the PCR reads, TCRdb lists one record per CDR3 protein. The sample holds some 15,000 distinct CDR3 sequences, approximately 57% seen once. No antigens are known for them. Sequencing used CD4+ T cells from blood, cultured in vitro. The receptors here all came from a human donor who had recovered from COVID-19. Each CDR3 is given with its conserved first and last residue. D genes are given only for firm matches. Some rows have no size entry. The others give once, few or many, or a class for an expanded clone.

abundance: -; j_gene: TRBJ2-2; v_gene: TRBV7-8; d_gene: TRBD1; CDR3nt: TGTGCCAGCAGCCCACAGGGGGGAGACACCGGGGAGCTGTTTTTT; CDR3aa: CASSPQGGDTGELFF
abundance: large; j_gene: TRBJ2-7; v_gene: TRBV7-2; d_gene: -; CDR3nt: TGTGCCAGCAGCCCAGGGTATTTGAGCTCCTACGAGCAGTACTTC; CDR3aa: CASSPGYLSSYEQYF
abundance: once; j_gene: TRBJ1-1; v_gene: TRBV6-5; d_gene: -; CDR3nt: TGTGCCAGCAGTTACGAAGGGGCAATGAACACTGAAGCTTTCTTT; CDR3aa: CASSYEGAMNTEAFF
abundance: -; j_gene: TRBJ1-2; v_gene: TRBV27; d_gene: TRBD1; CDR3nt: TGTGCCAGCAGTTTATCGGGACAGAACTATGGCTACACCTTC; CDR3aa: CASSLSGQNYGYTF
abundance: few; j_gene: TRBJ2-3; v_gene: TRBV7-9; d_gene: -; CDR3nt: TGTGCCAGCAGCTCCTATAAATCAGATACGCAGTATTTT; CDR3aa: CASSSYKSDTQYF
abundance: -; j_gene: TRBJ1-2; v_gene: TRBV4-1; d_gene: TRBD1; CDR3nt: TGCGCCAGCAGCCAAGGACAGGGTGATGGCTACACCTTC; CDR3aa: CASSQGQGDGYTF
abundance: -; j_gene: TRBJ2-3; v_gene: TRBV11-2; d_gene: -; CDR3nt: TGTGCCAGCAGCCGACAGGTTAGCACAGATACGCAGTATTTT; CDR3aa: CASSRQVSTDTQYF
abundance: -; j_gene: TRBJ2-7; v_gene: TRBV20-1; d_gene: TRBD2; CDR3nt: TGCAGTGCTAGACCCACTAGCGGGGCCTCCTCCTACGAGCAGTACTTC; CDR3aa: CSARPTSGASSYEQYF
abundance: -; j_gene: TRBJ1-2; v_gene: TRBV29-1; d_gene: TRBD1; CDR3nt: TGCAGCGTTGAAACAGGGGCAGGCTATGGCTACACCTTC; CDR3aa: CSVETGAGYGYTF
abundance: -; j_gene: TRBJ2-5; v_gene: TRBV19; d_gene: -; CDR3nt: TGTGCCAGTATGGGGGTTGCGTCTCAAGAGACCCAGTACTTC; CDR3aa: CASMGVASQETQYF
abundance: few; j_gene: TRBJ1-2; v_gene: TRBV19; d_gene: -; CDR3nt: TGTGCCAGTAGTATGGGTGAGGGCGCCGGTGGCTACACCTTC; CDR3aa: CASSMGEGAGGYTF
abundance: once; j_gene: TRBJ2-2; v_gene: TRBV18; d_gene: -; CDR3nt: TGTGCCAGCTCAGGGACTTGGAACACCGGGGAGCTGTTTTTT; CDR3aa: CASSGTWNTGELFF
abundance: -; j_gene: TRBJ2-3; v_gene: TRBV6-1; d_gene: -; CDR3nt: TGTGCCAGCAGAAGAGCAGGGGCCGCAGATACGCAGTATTTT; CDR3aa: CASRRAGAADTQYF
abundance: -; j_gene: TRBJ2-3; v_gene: TRBV6-1; d_gene: -; CDR3nt: TGTGCCAGCAGTGCAGGATTACTTTTCGGGACAGATACGCAGTATTTT; CDR3aa: CASSAGLLFGTDTQYF
abundance: few; j_gene: TRBJ1-2; v_gene: TRBV2; d_gene: TRBD1; CDR3nt: TGTGCCAGCAGTGGGACAGGGGTCCCCTCCAACTATGGCTACACCTTC; CDR3aa: CASSGTGVPSNYGYTF